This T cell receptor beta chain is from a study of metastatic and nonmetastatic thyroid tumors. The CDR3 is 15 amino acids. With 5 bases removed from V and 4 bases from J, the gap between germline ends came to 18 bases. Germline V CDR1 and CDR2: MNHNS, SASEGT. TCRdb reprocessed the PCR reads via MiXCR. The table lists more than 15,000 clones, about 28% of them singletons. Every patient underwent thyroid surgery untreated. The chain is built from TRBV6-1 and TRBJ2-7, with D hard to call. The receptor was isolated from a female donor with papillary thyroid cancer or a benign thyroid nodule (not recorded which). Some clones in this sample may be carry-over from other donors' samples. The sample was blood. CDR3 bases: TGTGCCAGCAGTAAAAGTCCCCGCCGCCCTTACGAGCAGTACTTC. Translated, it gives CASSKSPRRPYEQYF.